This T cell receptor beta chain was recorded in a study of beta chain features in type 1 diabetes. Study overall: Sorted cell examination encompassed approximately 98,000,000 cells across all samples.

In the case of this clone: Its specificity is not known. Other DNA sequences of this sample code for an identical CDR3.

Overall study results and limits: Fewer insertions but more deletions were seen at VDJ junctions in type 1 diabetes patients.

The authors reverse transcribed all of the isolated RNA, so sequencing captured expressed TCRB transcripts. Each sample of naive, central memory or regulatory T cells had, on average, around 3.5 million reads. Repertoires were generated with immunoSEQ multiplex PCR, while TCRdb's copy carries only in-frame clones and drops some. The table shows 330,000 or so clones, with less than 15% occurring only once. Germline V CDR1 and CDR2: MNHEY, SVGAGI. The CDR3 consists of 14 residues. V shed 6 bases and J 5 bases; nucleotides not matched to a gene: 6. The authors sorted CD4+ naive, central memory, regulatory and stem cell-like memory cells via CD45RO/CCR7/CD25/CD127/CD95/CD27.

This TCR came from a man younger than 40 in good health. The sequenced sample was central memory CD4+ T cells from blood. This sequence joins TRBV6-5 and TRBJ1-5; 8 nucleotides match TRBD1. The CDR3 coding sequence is TGTGCCAGCAGCCCCGACAGGGGACATCAGCCCCAGCATTTT. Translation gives CASSPDRGHQPQHF.